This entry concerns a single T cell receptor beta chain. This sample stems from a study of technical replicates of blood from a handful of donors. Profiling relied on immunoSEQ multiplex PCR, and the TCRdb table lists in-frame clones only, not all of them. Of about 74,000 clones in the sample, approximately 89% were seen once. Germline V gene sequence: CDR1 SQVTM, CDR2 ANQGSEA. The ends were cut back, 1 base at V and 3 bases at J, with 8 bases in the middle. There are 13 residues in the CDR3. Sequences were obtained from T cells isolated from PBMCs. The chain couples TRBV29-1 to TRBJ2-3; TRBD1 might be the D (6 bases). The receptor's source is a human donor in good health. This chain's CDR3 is CSVEGTVTDTQYF. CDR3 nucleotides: TGCAGCGTTGAAGGGACAGTAACAGATACGCAGTATTTT.